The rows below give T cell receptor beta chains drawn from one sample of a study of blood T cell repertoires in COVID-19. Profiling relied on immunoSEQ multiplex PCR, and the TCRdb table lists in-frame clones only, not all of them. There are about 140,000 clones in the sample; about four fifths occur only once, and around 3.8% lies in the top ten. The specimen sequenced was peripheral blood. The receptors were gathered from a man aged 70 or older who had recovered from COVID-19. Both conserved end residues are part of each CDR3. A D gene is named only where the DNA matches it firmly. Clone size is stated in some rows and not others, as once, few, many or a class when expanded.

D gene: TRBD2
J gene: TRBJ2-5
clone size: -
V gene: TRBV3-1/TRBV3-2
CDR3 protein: CASSQTRLAPQETQYF
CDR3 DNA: TGTGCCAGCAGCCAGACCCGACTAGCGCCGCAAGAGACCCAGTACTTC

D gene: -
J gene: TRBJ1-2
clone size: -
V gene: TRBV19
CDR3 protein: CASSIGGSYYGYTF
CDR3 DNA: TGTGCCAGTAGTATCGGAGGCAGCTACTATGGCTACACCTTC

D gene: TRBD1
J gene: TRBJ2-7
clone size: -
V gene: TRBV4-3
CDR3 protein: CASSQDSTGGSEQYF
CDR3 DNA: TGCGCCAGCAGCCAAGATTCGACAGGGGGGTCCGAGCAGTACTTC

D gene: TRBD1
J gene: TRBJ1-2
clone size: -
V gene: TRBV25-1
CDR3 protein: CASTPSRGTGGYTF
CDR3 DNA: TGTGCCAGCACTCCTAGCAGGGGGACGGGGGGCTACACCTTC

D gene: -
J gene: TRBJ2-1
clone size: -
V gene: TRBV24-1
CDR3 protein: CATSDKTGKEEQFF
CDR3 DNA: TGTGCCACCAGTGACAAAACGGGTAAAGAAGAGCAGTTCTTC

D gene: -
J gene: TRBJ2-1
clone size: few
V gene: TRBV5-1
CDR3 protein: CASRTKTDRQFF
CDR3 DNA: TGCGCCAGCAGAACCAAGACAGACCGGCAGTTCTTC

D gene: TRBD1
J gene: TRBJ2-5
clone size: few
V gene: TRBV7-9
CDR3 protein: CASSFRQGRETQYF
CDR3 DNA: TGTGCCAGCAGCTTCCGACAGGGCCGGGAGACCCAGTACTTC

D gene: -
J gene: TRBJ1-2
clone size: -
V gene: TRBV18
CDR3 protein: CASSPSGWNGYTF
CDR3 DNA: TGTGCCAGCTCACCATCGGGGTGGAATGGCTACACCTTC

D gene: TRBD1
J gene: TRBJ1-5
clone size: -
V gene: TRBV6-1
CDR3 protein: CASSERQGGQPQHF
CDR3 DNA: TGTGCCAGCAGTGAACGACAGGGGGGGCAGCCCCAGCATTTT

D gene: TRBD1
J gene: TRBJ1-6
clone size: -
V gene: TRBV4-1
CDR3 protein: CASSQIGGAYNSPLHF
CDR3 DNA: TGCGCCAGCAGCCAAATAGGGGGCGCCTATAATTCACCCCTCCACTTT

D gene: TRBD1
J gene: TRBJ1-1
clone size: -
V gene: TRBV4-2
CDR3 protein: CASSQQDRETEAFF
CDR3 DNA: TGTGCCAGCAGCCAACAAGACAGGGAGACTGAAGCTTTCTTT

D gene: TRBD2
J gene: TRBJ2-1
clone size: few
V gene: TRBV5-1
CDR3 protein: CASSFTLAGGPNEQFF
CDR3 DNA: TGCGCCAGCAGCTTCACTCTAGCGGGAGGGCCCAATGAGCAGTTCTTC

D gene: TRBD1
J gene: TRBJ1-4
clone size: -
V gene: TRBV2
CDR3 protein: CASRDRGGEKLFF
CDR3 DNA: TGTGCCAGCAGGGACAGGGGAGGGGAAAAACTGTTTTTT

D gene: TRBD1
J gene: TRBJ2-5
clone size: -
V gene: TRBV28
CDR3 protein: CASSETGGGETQYF
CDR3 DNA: TGTGCCAGCAGTGAGACAGGGGGCGGAGAGACCCAGTACTTC

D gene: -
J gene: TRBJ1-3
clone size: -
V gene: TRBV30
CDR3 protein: CAWSVGGASGNTIYF
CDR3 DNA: TGTGCCTGGAGTGTAGGAGGGGCCTCTGGAAACACCATATATTTT

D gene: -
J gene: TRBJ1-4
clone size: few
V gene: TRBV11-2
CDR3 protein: CASSLDYPEKLFF
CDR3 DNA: TGTGCCAGCAGCTTAGACTACCCTGAAAAACTGTTTTTT

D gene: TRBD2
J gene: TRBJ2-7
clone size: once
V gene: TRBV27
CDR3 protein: CASSFGLAGAEQYF
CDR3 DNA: TGTGCCAGCAGTTTCGGGCTAGCGGGAGCCGAGCAGTACTTC

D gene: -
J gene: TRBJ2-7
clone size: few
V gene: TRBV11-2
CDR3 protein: CASSLGAGPYEQYF
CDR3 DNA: TGTGCCAGCAGCTTAGGTGCGGGTCCCTACGAGCAGTACTTC

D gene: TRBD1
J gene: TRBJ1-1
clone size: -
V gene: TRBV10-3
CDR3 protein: CAISAYRDSLNTEAFF
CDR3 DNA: TGTGCCATCAGTGCTTACCGGGACAGCTTGAACACTGAAGCTTTCTTT

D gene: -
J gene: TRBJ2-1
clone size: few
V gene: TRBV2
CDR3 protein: CASSLPGLRSGEQFF
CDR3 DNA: TGTGCCAGCAGTCTTCCGGGACTGCGTTCGGGTGAGCAGTTCTTC

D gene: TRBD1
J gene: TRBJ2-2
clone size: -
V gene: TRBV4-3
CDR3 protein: CASSQEATGGKVGELFF
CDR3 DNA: TGCGCCAGCAGCCAAGAGGCTACAGGGGGAAAGGTCGGGGAGCTGTTTTTT

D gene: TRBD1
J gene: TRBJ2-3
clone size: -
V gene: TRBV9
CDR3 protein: CASSPRQGGTDTQYF
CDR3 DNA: TGTGCCAGCAGCCCTCGACAGGGTGGTACAGATACGCAGTATTTT

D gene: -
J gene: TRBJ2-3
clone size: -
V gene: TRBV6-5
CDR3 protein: CASGRRDTDTQYF
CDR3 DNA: TGTGCCAGCGGGAGGAGGGACACAGATACGCAGTATTTT

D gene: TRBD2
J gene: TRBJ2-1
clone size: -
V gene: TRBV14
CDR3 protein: CASSQRDSGSDEQFF
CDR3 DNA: TGTGCCAGCAGCCAACGGGATAGCGGGAGCGATGAGCAGTTCTTC

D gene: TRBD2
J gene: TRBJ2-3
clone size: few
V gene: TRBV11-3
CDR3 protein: CASSRTSDSTDTQYF
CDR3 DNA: TGTGCCAGCAGCCGGACTAGCGACAGCACAGATACGCAGTATTTT

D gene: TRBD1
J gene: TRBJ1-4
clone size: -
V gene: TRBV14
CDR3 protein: CASSHLDRKSNEKLFF
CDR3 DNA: TGTGCCAGCAGCCACCTGGACAGGAAGTCTAATGAAAAACTGTTTTTT

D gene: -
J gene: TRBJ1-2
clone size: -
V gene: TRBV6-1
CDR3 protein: CASSEVAGYGYTF
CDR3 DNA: TGTGCCAGCAGTGAAGTGGCAGGGTATGGCTACACCTTC

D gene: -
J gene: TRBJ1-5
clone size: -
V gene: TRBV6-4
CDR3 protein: CASSDFPGQPQHF
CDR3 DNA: TGTGCCAGCAGTGATTTTCCGGGTCAGCCCCAGCATTTT

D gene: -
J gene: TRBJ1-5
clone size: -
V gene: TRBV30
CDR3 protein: CAWRTGGDAQPQHF
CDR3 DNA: TGTGCCTGGAGGACGGGGGGCGACGCTCAGCCCCAGCATTTT

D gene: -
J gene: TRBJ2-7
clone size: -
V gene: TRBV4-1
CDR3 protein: CASSQSQGGRNYEQYF
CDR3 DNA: TGCGCCAGCAGCCAGTCTCAAGGGGGACGGAACTACGAGCAGTACTTC

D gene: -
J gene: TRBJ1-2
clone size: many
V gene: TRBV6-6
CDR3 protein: CASSYQGQAGYTF
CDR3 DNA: TGTGCCAGCAGTTATCAAGGTCAGGCTGGCTACACCTTC

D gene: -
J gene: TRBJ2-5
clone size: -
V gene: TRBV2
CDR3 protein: CASSEAPRVAEETQYF
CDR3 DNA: TGTGCCAGCAGTGAAGCGCCTCGCGTAGCGGAAGAGACCCAGTACTTC

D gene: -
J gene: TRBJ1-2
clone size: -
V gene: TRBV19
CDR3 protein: CASSMSGQQHYGYTF
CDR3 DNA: TGTGCCAGTAGTATGAGTGGGCAGCAACACTATGGCTACACCTTC

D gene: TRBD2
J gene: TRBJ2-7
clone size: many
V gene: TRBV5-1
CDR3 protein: CASSLMGLAGGRYSYEQYF
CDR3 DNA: TGCGCCAGCAGCCTCATGGGACTAGCGGGAGGCCGGTACTCCTACGAGCAGTACTTC

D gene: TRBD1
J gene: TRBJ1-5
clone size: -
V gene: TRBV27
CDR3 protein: CASSWTGLSNQPQHF
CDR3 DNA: TGTGCCAGCAGTTGGACAGGGCTTAGCAATCAGCCCCAGCATTTT

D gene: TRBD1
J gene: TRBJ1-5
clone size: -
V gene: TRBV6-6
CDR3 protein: CASSYLDRNQPQHF
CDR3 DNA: TGTGCCAGCAGTTACCTGGACAGGAATCAGCCCCAGCATTTT

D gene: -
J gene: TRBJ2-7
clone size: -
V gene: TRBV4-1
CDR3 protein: CASSPVVVPTSPEQYF
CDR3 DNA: TGCGCCAGCAGCCCCGTAGTAGTCCCCACCTCTCCCGAGCAGTACTTC

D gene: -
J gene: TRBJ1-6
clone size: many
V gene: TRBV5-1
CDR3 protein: CASSLRIGGTLHF
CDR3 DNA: TGCGCCAGCAGCTTAAGGATCGGCGGGACCCTCCACTTT

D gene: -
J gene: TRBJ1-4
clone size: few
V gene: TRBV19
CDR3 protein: CASKRLGQGANEKLFF
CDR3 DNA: TGTGCCAGTAAAAGACTGGGTCAAGGGGCTAATGAAAAACTGTTTTTT